This record covers a single TCR beta chain. The clone's antigen remains unknown. The sample holds no much larger clone one base away, and base qualities are not on file. Participants in the prospective study were enrolled through a virtual design, were aged 18 to 89 years, and lived in about 25 United States geographic areas. In the prospective study, participants were assigned to cohorts based on the clinical history participants reported in a screening survey and a study questionnaire. Mobile phlebotomists in the prospective study collected whole blood, serum and a nasopharyngeal or oropharyngeal swab from every participant. Over a roughly 2-month period, participants in the prospective study had the option of providing additional blood draws and questionnaires. Blood samples from the prospective study were shipped frozen or at room temperature prior to DNA extraction. This entry comes from a study of blood T cell repertoires in COVID-19 (dated by TCRdb to between 2020 and 2021). General notes on the study: Collaborator samples came from the United States, Italy and Spain and covered acute and convalescent phases of COVID-19. Samples came from the ongoing ImmuneRACE study (first 160 participants) plus 1,254 subjects from 6 global collaborators. The sample metadata nearly always contained a de-identified subject ID, COVID-19 status, age in years and sex. HLA class I and class II types, where available, came from metadata supplied by the sample provider rather than from assay-based typing. Deeply sampled blood TCRbeta repertoires from subjects exposed to, actively infected with, or recovered from COVID-19 were included in the dataset. The repertoires were released in a freely available public database intended as a resource for research on the immune response to SARS-CoV-2. The prospective study material was composed of cDNA or gDNA derived from T cells, B-cell-depleted T cells, or PBMCs.

TCRbeta CDR3 regions were amplified from genomic DNA by means of the immunoSEQ Assay, a bias-controlled multiplex PCR. From the authors' description of their analysis: Nucleated cell counts per sample were estimated from amplification of reference gene primers within the assay. To quantify the absolute abundance of each unique TCRbeta CDR3 rearrangement, sequence reads were collapsed and filtered. For each sample, productive Simpson clonality was calculated as the square root of Simpson's diversity index across productive rearrangements. The table was pulled from immuneACCESS by TCRdb, which kept in-frame rearrangements only. Such tables lose some clones; where checked, under half of the loss comes from unresolved V genes, and the rest has no known cause. That table supplies the V and J calls and clone size; D and trimming were determined from the DNA. The sample table records about 200,000 clones; around 92% of these occur just once. Roughly 4% of the sample is held by the ten biggest clonotypes.

What the study reported, not specific to this receptor: How much clinical and demographic metadata was included differed by source and by participant, and the metadata was provided uncurated.

The CDR3 numbers 19 residues from cysteine through phenylalanine. Here the CDR3 DNA is all that survives: 57 bases in frame from base 1. From V the trimming removes 0 bases and from J it removes 4 bases, while the gene matches leave 16 bases of the junction unaccounted for. CDR1 and CDR2 (MNHEY, SVGEGT) derive from the germline V gene. The V gene is TRBV6-2 or TRBV6-3 and the J gene is TRBJ1-1, with TRBD1 matching 8 junction bases. The receptor comes from a woman in her thirties with acute COVID-19. The sequenced sample consisted of PBMCs or T cells enriched from blood (not recorded which). The DNA sequence reads TGTGCCAGCAGTTACTCCTTCGGGGGTATAACAGGGGGTACCACTGAAGCTTTCTTT. This yields the protein CASSYSFGGITGGTTEAFF.